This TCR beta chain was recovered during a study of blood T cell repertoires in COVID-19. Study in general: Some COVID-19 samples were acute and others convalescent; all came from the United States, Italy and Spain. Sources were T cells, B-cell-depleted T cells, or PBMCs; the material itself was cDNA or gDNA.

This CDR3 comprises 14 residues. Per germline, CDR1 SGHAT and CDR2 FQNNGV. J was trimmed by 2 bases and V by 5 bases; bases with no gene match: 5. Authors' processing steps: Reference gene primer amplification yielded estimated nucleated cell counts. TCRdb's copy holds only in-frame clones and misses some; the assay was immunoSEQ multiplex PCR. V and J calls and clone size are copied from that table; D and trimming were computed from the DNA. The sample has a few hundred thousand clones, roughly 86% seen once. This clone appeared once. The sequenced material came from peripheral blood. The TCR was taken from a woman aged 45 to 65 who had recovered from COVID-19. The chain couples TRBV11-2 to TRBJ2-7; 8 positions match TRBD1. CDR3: CASSMDRATYEQYF. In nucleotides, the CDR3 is TGTGCCAGCAGCATGGACAGGGCAACCTACGAGCAGTACTTC.